The 12 T cell receptor beta chains given below trace back to one sample, sequenced in a study of OX40 agonist ivuxolimab in advanced cancers. Profiled with immunoSEQ multiplex PCR; TCRdb holds only in-frame clones, not every one. The profile shows approximately 61,000 clones, roughly nine tenths of them singletons. The sequencing here drew on CD4+ or CD8+ T cells sorted from blood, taken in a trial of the OX40 agonist ivuxolimab. Receptors originate from an adult with an advanced solid tumor such as melanoma, head and neck, liver or kidney cancer.

This clone occurred once. The V and J genes are TRBV28 and TRBJ1-5; D is unclear. Germline V CDR1 and CDR2: MDHEN, SYDVKM. CDR3 length equals 12 residues. V lost 3 bases and J lost 7, with 7 bases in between. The CDR3 region is CASSFNEQPQHF. The CDR3 DNA sequence: TGTGCCAGCAGTTTCAACGAGCAGCCCCAGCATTTT.

The gene calls are TRBV7-9 and TRBJ1-2; D ambiguous. With 1 base removed from V and 0 bases from J, the gap between germline ends came to 12 bases. CDR1 is SEHNR, CDR2 FQNEAQ, per germline (reference sequence). This CDR3 is 16 amino acids long. This chain's CDR3 is CASSLGGTEANYGYTF. The DNA of the CDR3 is TGTGCCAGCAGCTTAGGGGGTACAGAAGCTAACTATGGCTACACCTTC.

This rearrangement joins TRBV30 to TRBJ2-2; tentatively, D is TRBD1 (6 bases). Per germline, CDR1 GTSNPN and CDR2 SVGIG (reference sequence). The CDR3 spans 14 residues. V was shortened by 8 bases and J by 0 bases, with 13 bases between the two germline ends. This CDR3 reads CAQSGHSNTGELFF. The DNA for the CDR3 is TGTGCCCAATCGGGACATTCGAACACCGGGGAGCTGTTTTTT.

This rearrangement joins TRBV19 to TRBJ2-7, with D perhaps matching TRBD2 (5 bases). This CDR3 spans 14 amino acids. V was cut by 1 base and J by 2 bases, with 9 bases left in between. Germline V gene lookup returns CDR1 LNHDA and CDR2 SQIVND (reference sequence). The CDR3 is CASSIGSGAYEQYF. In nucleotides, the CDR3 is TGTGCCAGTAGTATAGGCAGCGGAGCCTACGAGCAGTACTTC.

The chain recombines TRBV2 with TRBJ2-3; 9 bases map to TRBD2. This CDR3 has 17 amino acids. V lost 5 bases, J lost 2 bases, and 11 bases stayed unmatched. CDR1 is SNHLY and CDR2 is FYNNEI in the germline V gene. CDR3 coding DNA: TGTGCCAGCAGTACGAGCGGGGGGACGTCTTACACAGATACGCAGTATTTT. Protein: CASSTSGGTSYTDTQYF.

The chain combines TRBV19 with TRBJ2-2, with D possibly being TRBD1 or TRBD2 (6 bases each). V was trimmed by 3 bases and J by 7 bases, leaving 12 bases between them. Germline CDR1 LNHDA, CDR2 SQIVND (reference sequence). This CDR3 is 14 amino acids long. The CDR3 DNA reads TGTGCCAGTAGTATTGGGGGCGGGATCGGGGAGCTGTTTTTT. Residues: CASSIGGGIGELFF.

The genes are TRBV10-1 and TRBJ2-3; 10 nucleotides agree with TRBD2. Germline V gene data show CDR1 as WNHNN and CDR2 as SYGVQD (reference sequence). CDR3 length equals 16 residues. Losses at the gene ends were 4 bases for V and 2 bases for J; bases not matched to a gene: 6. The CDR3 coding sequence is TGCGCCAGCAGTGTTTTAGCGGGGGGCCTCACAGATACGCAGTATTTT. Translated: CASSVLAGGLTDTQYF.

J is TRBJ2-7 and V is TRBV27, with 9 bases fitting TRBD1. V was pared by 7 bases and J by 3 bases, with 16 bases of the junction left unmatched. Germline V gives CDR1 MNHEY, CDR2 SMNVEV (reference sequence). This CDR3 spans 17 amino acids. The CDR3 sequence is CASMGQGPVSSIYEQYF. In DNA, the CDR3 is TGTGCCAGCATGGGACAGGGACCGGTGTCCTCGATCTACGAGCAGTACTTC.

The chain joins TRBV30 to TRBJ2-6, with D perhaps TRBD2 (5 bases). The V end was cut by 6 bases, the J end by 4 bases, with 16 bases between. The CDR3 is made up of 15 amino acids. Germline V lookup: CDR1 GTSNPN, CDR2 SVGIG (reference sequence). In nucleotides, the CDR3 is TGTGCCTGCCCCTACAGAGGGAAGGGGGCCAACGTCCTGACTTTC. Its protein product is CACPYRGKGANVLTF.

The chain couples TRBV28 to TRBJ2-7; no clear D. V lost 5 bases, J lost 4 bases, and 15 bases lay in between. This CDR3 has 14 residues. Germline-derived CDR1 and CDR2 are MDHEN and SYDVKM. Here the CDR3 reads CASSGPLSGYEQYF. CDR3 DNA: TGTGCCAGCAGTGGGCCGCTGTCAGGTTACGAGCAGTACTTC.

V is TRBV6-1 and J is TRBJ2-2; no firm D call. V was trimmed by 4 bases and J by 5 bases, leaving 11 bases between them. Germline-derived CDR1 and CDR2 are MNHNS and SASEGT. CDR3 length equals 14 residues. CDR3 protein: CASSGKTLTGELFF. The CDR3 region has the DNA TGTGCCAGCAGTGGCAAGACACTGACCGGGGAGCTGTTTTTT.

V usage is TRBV28 and J usage is TRBJ1-3, with D maybe TRBD1 (6 bases). The germline V gene has CDR1 MDHEN and CDR2 SYDVKM. V lost 2 bases, J lost 4 bases, and 15 bases lay in between. The CDR3 totals 16 residues. The chain's CDR3 is CASSLDRFKYGNTIYF. The CDR3 DNA reads as TGTGCCAGCAGTTTAGACAGGTTTAAATACGGAAACACCATATATTTT.